These 26 T cell receptor beta chains originate from one sample sequenced in a study of blood T cell repertoires in COVID-19. The assay was immunoSEQ multiplex PCR, and TCRdb's table has in-frame clones only and misses some. The sample lists over 85,000 clones, 87% occurring once. The sequenced sample consisted of peripheral blood. Source of these receptors: a man aged 45-65 years with active COVID-19.

The chain recombines TRBV6-5 with TRBJ2-1, with unresolved D. V shed 5 bases and J shed 7 bases, with 6 bases lying between them. The CDR3 spans 11 residues. Germline V gives CDR1 MNHEY, CDR2 SVGAGI. The CDR3 here is CASSTENEQFF. In nucleotides, the CDR3 is TGTGCCAGCAGTACTGAGAATGAGCAGTTCTTC.

This clone was recorded once. The V call is TRBV12-5, the J call TRBJ1-2; 7 bases line up with TRBD1. In germline, CDR1 is LGHNT, CDR2 FRNRAP. The V segment lost 0 bases and the J segment 4 bases; nucleotides outside the gene matches: 5. CDR3 size: 15 residues. The CDR3 loop is CASGLVAWDSYGYTF. CDR3 nucleotides: TGTGCTAGTGGTTTGGTGGCCTGGGACAGCTATGGCTACACCTTC.

This clone was seen only a few times. The genes are TRBV27 and TRBJ1-2; tentative D call: TRBD1 (6 bases). The germline gives CDR1 MNHEY, CDR2 SMNVEV (reference sequence). The CDR3 extends over 17 amino acids. Trimming pared 5 bases from V and 0 bases from J, leaving 19 bases between. The CDR3 DNA is TGTGCCAGCAGTCCCAGGTATACCGGGACACCTAACTATGGCTACACCTTC. It yields the protein CASSPRYTGTPNYGYTF.

The gene calls are TRBV5-1 and TRBJ2-5, with 9 bases identical to TRBD1. Trimming removed 4 bases from V and 1 base from J; junction bases left unmatched: 2. The CDR3 totals 14 residues. Germline values: CDR1 SGHRS, CDR2 YFSETQ. CDR3 residues: CASSLQGAQETQYF. The CDR3 region has the DNA TGCGCCAGCAGCCTACAGGGGGCCCAAGAGACCCAGTACTTC.

This rearrangement joins TRBV11-2 to TRBJ2-7, with TRBD2 identical over 8 bases. Germline V CDR1 and CDR2: SGHAT, FQNNGV. The CDR3 is 16 residues long. V trimming: 2 bases; J trimming: 1 base; junction bases outside the gene matches: 7. The CDR3 region is CASSLSSGGPSYEQYF. DNA of the CDR3: TGTGCCAGCAGCTTAAGCTCGGGGGGGCCATCCTACGAGCAGTACTTC.

The chain links TRBV14 to TRBJ2-7; TRBD2 is a possible D gene (6 bases). The CDR3 totals 16 residues. The ends were cut back, 2 bases at V and 2 bases at J, with 16 bases in the middle. Germline assignment: CDR1 SGHDN and CDR2 FVKESK. CDR3 amino acids: CASSQLLGRETYEQYF. The DNA of the CDR3 is TGTGCCAGCAGCCAACTATTGGGACGGGAGACCTACGAGCAGTACTTC.

The V call is TRBV5-1, the J call TRBJ2-5; D is ambiguous. Trimming took 0 bases from V and 5 from J, leaving 11 bases between them. Germline CDR1 is SGHRS and CDR2 is YFSETQ. The CDR3 is made up of 14 amino acids. The CDR3, as DNA: TGCGCCAGCAGCTTGGAGTCTAGAGGCGAGACCCAGTACTTC. The encoded protein is CASSLESRGETQYF. Drawing the rest from reference TRBV5-1 and TRBJ2-5, the complete variable domain is KAGVTQTPRYLIKTRGQQVTLSCSPISGHRSVSWYQQTPGQGLQFLFEYFSETQRNKGNFPGRFSGRQFSNSRSEMNVSTLELGDSALYLCASSLESRGETQYFGPGTRLLVL.

V usage is TRBV3-1 (or the pseudogene TRBV3-2) and J usage is TRBJ2-5, with TRBD1 as a possible D gene (5 bases). The CDR3 runs 14 residues. Germline CDR1 reads LGHDT; CDR2 reads YNNKEL (reference sequence). V dropped 4 bases and J dropped 5 bases, with 14 bases sitting between them. CDR3 amino acids: CASSPLGQQETQYF. The CDR3 DNA reads TGTGCCAGCAGCCCCCTGGGGCAGCAGGAGACCCAGTACTTC.

The CDR3 DNA follows: TGTGCCAGCAGCTTAGTGGCAGCGGGGGGCACAGATACGCAGTATTTT. This translates into CASSLVAAGGTDTQYF. The gene calls are TRBV7-2 and TRBJ2-3; TRBD2 matches 8 bases. The CDR3 loop spans 16 amino acids. V dropped 1 base and J dropped 1; count of bases not matched to a gene: 4. CDR1 and CDR2 from the germline V gene are SGHTA and FQGNSA.

V gene TRBV5-1 combines with J gene TRBJ2-3; 9 bases match TRBD2. The germline CDR1 and CDR2 sequences are SGHRS and YFSETQ. The CDR3 contains 17 residues. Trimming took 0 bases from V and 0 from J; bases not matched to a gene: 5. The CDR3 region has the DNA TGCGCCAGCAGCTTGGTTAGCGGGGGATCTAGCACAGATACGCAGTATTTT. Translated: CASSLVSGGSSTDTQYF.

The rearrangement joins TRBV10-3 to TRBJ1-6, with TRBD1 identical over 11 bases. CDR3 length equals 15 residues. The V gene end was trimmed by 3 bases and the J gene end by 8 bases; junction bases not matched to a gene: 3. The germline V gene has CDR1 ENHRY and CDR2 SYGVKD. CDR3 protein: CAISELGQGDSPLHF. In DNA form, the CDR3 reads TGTGCCATCAGTGAATTGGGACAGGGGGATTCACCCCTCCACTTT.

This clone appeared once. V is TRBV6-2 or TRBV6-3 and J is TRBJ2-7; a weak D match, TRBD2 (7 bases). The CDR3 totals 12 residues. The V end lost 5 bases, the J end lost 5 bases, and 10 bases lay between the germline ends. Germline V gene sequence: CDR1 MNHEY, CDR2 SVGEGT. The CDR3 is CASSRGGHEQYF. The CDR3 nucleotides are TGTGCCAGCAGTAGGGGGGGCCACGAGCAGTACTTC.

This chain joins TRBV7-3 and TRBJ2-3, with D perhaps matching TRBD1 (5 bases). CDR1 is SGHTA, CDR2 FQGTGA, per germline. The CDR3 consists of 15 residues. The V end was cut by 5 bases, the J end by 4 bases, with 16 bases between. As DNA, the CDR3 is TGTGCCAGCAGCCCCGGAAGGGGTAGGGCAGATACGCAGTATTTT. Translated: CASSPGRGRADTQYF.

This chain uses TRBV18 with TRBJ1-5; the match to TRBD1 covers 8 bases. Germline-derived CDR1 and CDR2 are KGHSH and LQKENI. The CDR3 extends over 15 amino acids. Trimming removed 6 bases from V and 2 bases from J; junction bases left unmatched: 6. CDR3 residues: CASSPDRGGNQPQHF. Here the CDR3 DNA reads TGTGCCAGCTCGCCCGACAGGGGAGGCAATCAGCCCCAGCATTTT.

The chain uses TRBV5-6 and TRBJ2-3; 8 positions match TRBD1. Germline CDR1 reads SGHDT; CDR2 reads YYEEEE. The CDR3 consists of 15 residues. The V gene end was trimmed by 4 bases and the J gene end by 3 bases; junction bases not matched to a gene: 7. The CDR3 region is CASSRPTGETDTQYF. The CDR3 bases are TGTGCCAGCAGCCGTCCGACAGGGGAAACAGATACGCAGTATTTT.

The gene calls are TRBV6-5 and TRBJ2-5; maybe TRBD1 (5 bases). Trimming cost V 11 bases and J 0 bases, with 13 bases left between them. Germline CDR1 is MNHEY and CDR2 is SVGAGI. This CDR3 comprises 13 residues. CDR3 amino acids: CAAGTGYQETQYF. DNA for the CDR3: TGTGCCGCCGGAACAGGCTACCAAGAGACCCAGTACTTC.

The V call is TRBV5-1, the J call TRBJ1-1; D is ambiguous. This CDR3 region has 13 residues. Germline CDR1 reads SGHRS; CDR2 reads YFSETQ. V was trimmed by 0 bases and J by 7 bases, leaving 10 bases between them. In DNA form, the CDR3 reads TGCGCCAGCAGCTTGGTAGGATCGGGTGAAGCTTTCTTT. Translated: CASSLVGSGEAFF.

V and J are TRBV5-1 and TRBJ2-1; 12 bases agree with TRBD2. The CDR3 has 15 residues. Germline trimming cut 4 bases from V and 9 bases from J; bases unmatched to any gene: 8. Germline lookup yields CDR1 SGHRS and CDR2 YFSETQ. CDR3 in amino acids: CASSPTSGGRSEQFF. Here the CDR3 DNA reads TGCGCCAGCAGCCCTACTAGCGGGGGGCGAAGTGAGCAGTTCTTC.

The chain uses TRBV29-1 and TRBJ1-2, with a tentative D call TRBD1 (6 bases). The CDR3 loop spans 15 amino acids. Germline V lookup: CDR1 SQVTM, CDR2 ANQGSEA. V lost 7 bases and J 0 bases, leaving 18 bases between the germline ends. For the CDR3, the DNA is TGCAGCGCCTATCAGGGACACCTAGCTAACTATGGCTACACCTTC. Translating it yields CSAYQGHLANYGYTF.

This clone was seen a single time. This specimen includes other DNA sequences encoding the same CDR3. The chain employs TRBV5-1 and TRBJ1-6; TRBD1 agrees at 8 bases. Germline V gene lookup returns CDR1 SGHRS and CDR2 YFSETQ. The CDR3 length is 14 residues. V was pared by 0 bases and J by 7 bases, with 0 bases of the junction left unmatched. In DNA, the CDR3 is TGCGCCAGCAGCTTGGGACAGGGGAATTCACCCCTCCACTTT. Translated: CASSLGQGNSPLHF.

V and J are TRBV7-2 and TRBJ2-5; 9 nucleotides align to TRBD2. The germline gives CDR1 SGHTA, CDR2 FQGNSA. Trimming cost V 5 bases and J 1 base; bases outside gene matches: 5. This CDR3 comprises 15 residues. CDR3 protein: CASSPTSGPQETQYF. The CDR3 DNA reads TGTGCCAGCAGCCCGACTAGCGGTCCCCAAGAGACCCAGTACTTC.

The genes are TRBV2 and TRBJ1-6; TRBD1 is a possible D gene (5 bases). This CDR3 is 14 amino acids long. The germline V gene encodes CDR1 SNHLY and CDR2 FYNNEI. The ends were cut back, 2 bases at V and 10 bases at J, with 12 bases in the middle. CDR3: CASSEMVTASPLHF. The CDR3 DNA sequence: TGTGCCAGCAGTGAAATGGTGACAGCCTCACCCCTCCACTTT.

The chain is built from TRBV5-8 and TRBJ2-7; 7 bases line up with TRBD1. The CDR3 sequence is 13 residues long. CDR1 is SGHTS and CDR2 is YDEGEE in the germline V gene. The J segment lost 7 bases and the V segment lost 4 bases, leaving 8 bases of the junction unmatched. As DNA, the CDR3 is TGTGCCAGCAGCAATGGAAAGGGGGCTGAGCAGTACTTC. This translates into CASSNGKGAEQYF.

This sequence joins TRBV7-9 and TRBJ1-2; D is uncertain. V lost 3 bases and J lost 8, with 13 bases in between. This CDR3 is 13 amino acids long. CDR1 and CDR2 from the germline V gene are SEHNR and FQNEAQ (reference sequence). CDR3 nucleotide sequence: TGTGCCAGCAGCTTCACGGGAGCCGAGGGCTACACCTTC. It specifies CASSFTGAEGYTF.

V usage is TRBV6-5 and J usage is TRBJ2-3, with 9 bases that match TRBD2. The CDR3 is made up of 15 amino acids. V shed 2 bases and J 6 bases; nucleotides not matched to a gene: 6. Looked up from germline, CDR1 is MNHEY and CDR2 is SVGAGI. CDR3 sequence (DNA): TGTGCCAGCAGTTACGGCGGGGGGGCGGTTGATACGCAGTATTTT. Translation: CASSYGGGAVDTQYF.

The chain couples TRBV29-1 to TRBJ1-2, with 10 bases lining up with TRBD1. The V and J ends lost 6 bases and 3 bases, in that order; junction bases with no gene match: 7. The CDR3 runs 14 residues. Per germline, CDR1 SQVTM and CDR2 ANQGSEA. CDR3 coding DNA: TGCAGCGTCGACCCGACAGGGGGCGACTATGGCTACACCTTC. Encoded protein: CSVDPTGGDYGYTF.